This T cell receptor (beta chain) was sequenced in a study of PD-1 blockade in classical Hodgkin lymphoma. Study conclusions and caveats: When nivolumab was started under 1 year after ASCT, patients were excluded.

The CDR3 loop spans 14 amino acids. V gave up 1 base and J gave up 5 bases, with 9 bases separating them. The germline CDR1 and CDR2 sequences are SGHNT and YENEEA. A word on this clone: Its target is unknown.

Following autologous stem cell transplantation, relapse occurred in every patient, and exposure to brentuximab vedotin varied. Best responses fell into complete response, partial response or progressive disease. Method: immunoSEQ multiplex PCR; TCRdb's copy keeps in-frame clones and lacks some. The table records 130,000 to 150,000 clones, under 85% of them present only once. This specimen consisted of peripheral blood mononuclear cells (PBMCs), obtained before the second cycle of nivolumab. This chain links TRBV11-3 with TRBJ2-1, with unresolved D. The TCR sequence derives from a human donor with classical Hodgkin lymphoma. The CDR3: CASSLGPSHNEQFF. The CDR3 DNA reads TGTGCCAGCAGCTTAGGTCCTAGTCACAATGAGCAGTTCTTC. Combining the CDR3 with reference TRBV11-3 and TRBJ2-1 gives the whole variable domain EAGVVQSPRYKIIEKKQPVAFWCNPISGHNTLYWYLQNLGQGPELLIRYENEEAVDDSQLPKDRFSAERLKGVDSTLKIQPAELGDSAVYLCASSLGPSHNEQFFGPGTRLTVL.